These T cell receptor beta chains were read from a single sample in a study of blood T cell repertoires in COVID-19. Clones were read by immunoSEQ multiplex PCR, and TCRdb kept only the in-frame ones, dropping some. The top ten hold 25% to 30% of the sample, which has fewer than 50,000 clones, around 89% seen once. The sequenced sample was peripheral blood. These receptors were taken from a man between 60 and 75 years old with active or convalescent COVID-19. Each CDR3 is given without its conserved first and last residue. The D gene is left open where the match is weak.

v_call,d_call,cdr3_aa
TRBV14,TRBD1,ASSQERTGDNEKLF
TRBV6-5,TRBD2,ASLAANSYEQY
TRBV20-1,TRBD2,SATDPGTSGKDEQF
TRBV11-2,NA,ASSLVGRLRFNTGELF
TRBV30,TRBD1,AWRRTGEGYEQY
TRBV18,NA,ASSPPAPQIEQY
TRBV21-1,NA,ASSKRQGDPAREQF
TRBV4-3,NA,ASSRMTSGNEQF
TRBV15,TRBD2,ATSRDISGRRTDTQY
TRBV10-3,TRBD2,ASRALAGDTGELF
TRBV28,TRBD2,ASSFMLAGHNEQF
TRBV28,NA,ASTGGARVSNYGYT
TRBV18,TRBD1,ASSPQGDQPQH
TRBV2,NA,ASSEDINEQF
TRBV6-1,TRBD1,ASSESTWTGVQY
TRBV11-3,TRBD2,ASSFGGSNAYNEQF
TRBV12-3/TRBV12-4,NA,ASSFNSNQPQH
TRBV11-2,NA,ASSLGTILGSYNEQF
TRBV6-5,TRBD1,ASSRQGAGYEQY
TRBV6-5,TRBD2,ASSSPREGPREQY
TRBV11-2,NA,ASSPTHQMNTEAF
TRBV10-3,TRBD1,AISDRVGDEKLF
TRBV27,NA,ASSYAGTNTGELF
TRBV9,TRBD1,ASSGQGVGNTIY
TRBV6-5,TRBD1,ASRGTGAYNSPLH
TRBV6-6,TRBD1,ASSPDRVGEQY
TRBV6-2/TRBV6-3,TRBD1,ASSYLRDRHNEQF
TRBV5-4,TRBD2,ASSSSGTSGRGSSYEQY
TRBV18,TRBD2,ASSQTSGFKDTQY
TRBV25-1,TRBD2,ASSGREFSYEQY
TRBV28,TRBD1,ASSLEFGGQGIYEQY
TRBV6-5,NA,ASSKQGTYEQY
TRBV4-1,TRBD2,ASSQFRTNLAGIGSKNIQY
TRBV2,NA,ASSREGGSYEQY